This T cell receptor beta chain was observed in a study of beta chain features in type 1 diabetes. Across the study: Patient and healthy donor groups were alike in age, gender and cell yields.

Of the isolated RNA, all was reverse transcribed, and so the sequenced material was expressed TCRB transcripts. Libraries were prepared by immunoSEQ multiplex PCR; TCRdb keeps only in-frame clonotypes and omits some of them. This repertoire shows about 240,000 clones, 27% found once; its top ten account for approximately 4%. Many counts were recorded for this clone. What it binds is not known. Broader study findings: Shorter TCRB CDR3s, moderately but significantly so, were found in Type 1 diabetes patients in all four CD4+ subsets. For type 1 diabetes patients, VDJ junctions showed fewer insertions and more deletions.

CDR1 is LGHNA, CDR2 YSLEER, per germline. The CDR3 has 13 residues. Trimming removed 4 bases at V and 10 bases at J, with 14 bases between. This sequence was found in a man younger than 45 in good health. The chain joins TRBV4-3 to TRBJ2-1; D not certain. Sequenced material: central memory CD4+ T cells from blood. The CDR3 reads CASSRTGFREQFF. CDR3 nucleotides: TGCGCCAGCAGCCGAACCGGTTTTCGGGAGCAGTTCTTC.